The sequence of this T cell receptor (beta chain) was determined in a study of T-cell memory formation after mild COVID-19. The sample holds a few counts of this clonotype. Its antigen is still unknown. CDR1 is SGHDT, CDR2 YYEEEE, per germline. Losses at the gene ends were 6 bases for V and 2 bases for J; bases not matched to a gene: 7. The CDR3 spans 16 residues. The study, taken as a whole, reports: Some clones that responded were present in memory (sampled pre-infection), which suggests cross-reactive memory joined. There was no confirmation that second-wave clones peaking on day 37 were SARS-CoV-2 specific. Day 15 to 85 contractors were CD4/CD8 balanced; later expanders leaned CD4+.

Libraries for TCRalpha and TCRbeta carried sample barcodes and unique molecular identifiers via 5'RACE. From the 5' RACE reads, TCRdb called clonotypes with MiXCR, one entry per CDR3 protein. This table holds about 390,000 distinct CDR3 sequences, under 25% found once. The sequenced sample consisted of PBMCs or a T cell subset sorted from them (not recorded which). This clonotype was sampled from an adult woman who had mild COVID-19 (a few samples of this study predate the infection). Cell type and time point are not known. V gene TRBV5-6 combines with J gene TRBJ2-5; TRBD2 agrees at 13 bases. The DNA of the CDR3 is TGTGCCAGCACCGGACTAGCGGGGGACAAACAAGAGACCCAGTACTTC. Amino acids: CASTGLAGDKQETQYF.